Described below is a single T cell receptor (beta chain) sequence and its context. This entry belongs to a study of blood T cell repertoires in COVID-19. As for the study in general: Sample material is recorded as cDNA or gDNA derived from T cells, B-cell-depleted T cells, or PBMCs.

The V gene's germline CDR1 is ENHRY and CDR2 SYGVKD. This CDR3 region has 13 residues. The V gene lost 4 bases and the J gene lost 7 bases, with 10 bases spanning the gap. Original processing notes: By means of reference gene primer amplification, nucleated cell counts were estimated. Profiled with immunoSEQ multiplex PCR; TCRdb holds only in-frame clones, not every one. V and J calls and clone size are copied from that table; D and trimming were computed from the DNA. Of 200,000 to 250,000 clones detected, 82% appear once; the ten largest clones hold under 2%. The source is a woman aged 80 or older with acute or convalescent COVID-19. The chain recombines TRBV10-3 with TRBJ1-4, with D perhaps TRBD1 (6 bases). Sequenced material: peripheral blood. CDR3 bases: TGTGCCATCAGTGGGACAGAGGGTGAAAAACTGTTTTTT. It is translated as CAISGTEGEKLFF.